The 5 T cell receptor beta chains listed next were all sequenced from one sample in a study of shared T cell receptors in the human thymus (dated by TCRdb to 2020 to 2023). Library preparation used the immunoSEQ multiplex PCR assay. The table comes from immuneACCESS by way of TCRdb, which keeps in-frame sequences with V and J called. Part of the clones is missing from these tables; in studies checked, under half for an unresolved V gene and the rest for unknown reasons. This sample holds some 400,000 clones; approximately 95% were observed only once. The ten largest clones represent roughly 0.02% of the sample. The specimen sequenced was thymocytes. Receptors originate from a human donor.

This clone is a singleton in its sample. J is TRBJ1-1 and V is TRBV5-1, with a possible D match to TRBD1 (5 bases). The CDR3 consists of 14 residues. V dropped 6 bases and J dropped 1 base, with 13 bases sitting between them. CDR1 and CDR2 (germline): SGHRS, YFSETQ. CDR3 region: CASTLQARNTEAFF. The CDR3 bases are TGCGCCAGCACCCTACAGGCAAGGAACACTGAAGCTTTCTTT.

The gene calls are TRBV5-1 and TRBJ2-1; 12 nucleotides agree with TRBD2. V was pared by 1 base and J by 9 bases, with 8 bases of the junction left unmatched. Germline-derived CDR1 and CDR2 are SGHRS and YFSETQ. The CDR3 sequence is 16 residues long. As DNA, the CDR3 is TGCGCCAGCAGCTTGCGACTAGCGGGAGCGCCGCCTGAGCAGTTCTTC. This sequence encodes CASSLRLAGAPPEQFF.

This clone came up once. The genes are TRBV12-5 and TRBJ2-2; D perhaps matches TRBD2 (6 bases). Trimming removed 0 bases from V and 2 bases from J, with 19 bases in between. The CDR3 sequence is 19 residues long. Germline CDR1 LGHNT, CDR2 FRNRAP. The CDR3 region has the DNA TGTGCTAGTGGTTTGGTACAAATTTCCAGCGGGCATAACACCGGGGAGCTGTTTTTT. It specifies CASGLVQISSGHNTGELFF.

The CDR3 DNA follows: TGCAGGGGACAGCCTAACTATGGCTACACCTTC. Its translation: CRGQPNYGYTF. The genes are TRBV20-1 and TRBJ1-2, with 7 bases identical to TRBD1. In germline, CDR1 is DFQATT, CDR2 SNEGSKA (reference sequence). The CDR3 sequence is 11 residues long.

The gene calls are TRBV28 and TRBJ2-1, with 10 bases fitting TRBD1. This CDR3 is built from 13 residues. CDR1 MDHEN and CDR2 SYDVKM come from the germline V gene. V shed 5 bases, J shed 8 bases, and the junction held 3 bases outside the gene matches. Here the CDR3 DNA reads TGTGCCAGCAGTCCGACAGGGGGCGATGAGCAGTTCTTC. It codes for CASSPTGGDEQFF. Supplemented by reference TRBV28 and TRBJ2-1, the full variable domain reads DVKVTQSSRYLVKRTGEKVFLECVQDMDHENMFWYRQDPGLGLRLIYFSYDVKMKEKGDIPEGYSVSREKKERFSLILESASTNQTSMYLCASSPTGGDEQFFGPGTRLTVL.